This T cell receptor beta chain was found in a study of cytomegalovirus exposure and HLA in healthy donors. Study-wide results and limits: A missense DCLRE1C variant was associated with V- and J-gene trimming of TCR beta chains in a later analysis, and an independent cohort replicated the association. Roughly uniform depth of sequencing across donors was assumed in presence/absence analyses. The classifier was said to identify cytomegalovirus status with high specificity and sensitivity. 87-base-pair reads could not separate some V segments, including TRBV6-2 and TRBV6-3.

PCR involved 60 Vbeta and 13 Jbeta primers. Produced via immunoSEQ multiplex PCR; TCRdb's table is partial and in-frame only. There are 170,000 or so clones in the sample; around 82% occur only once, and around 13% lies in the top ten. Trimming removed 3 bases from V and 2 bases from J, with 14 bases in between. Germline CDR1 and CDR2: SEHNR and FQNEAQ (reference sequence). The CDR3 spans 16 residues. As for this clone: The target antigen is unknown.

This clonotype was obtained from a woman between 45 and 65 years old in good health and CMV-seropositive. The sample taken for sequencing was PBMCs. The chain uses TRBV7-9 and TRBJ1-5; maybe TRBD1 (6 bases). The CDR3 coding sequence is TGTGCCAGCAGCTTTACAACAGGGATAGGCAATCAGCCCCAGCATTTT. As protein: CASSFTTGIGNQPQHF.